The clone carrying this T cell receptor (beta chain) was seen repeatedly, ten times or more. Its antigen is unidentified. This sample was taken from a study of T-cell memory formation after mild COVID-19. Study-wide points: Clonal second-wave expansions that peaked on day 37 had unconfirmed SARS-CoV-2 specificity. Memory sampled before infection contained some responding clones, suggesting cross-reactive memory joined.

The germline gives CDR1 SGHRS, CDR2 YFSETQ. Between the trimmed V and J ends, which lost 0 bases and 9 bases, there was a span of 12 bases. This CDR3 spans 13 amino acids. TCRdb passed the 5' RACE reads through MiXCR, listing each CDR3 protein once. Of around 340,000 distinct CDR3 sequences listed, approximately 14% were seen once; the top ten hold 22%. Sequencing input: PBMCs or a T cell subset sorted from them (not recorded which). The clonotype comes from a man aged 18 to 30 who had mild COVID-19 (a few samples of this study predate the infection). Cell type and time point are not known. The chain couples TRBV5-1 to TRBJ2-5, with D maybe TRBD2 (6 bases). The CDR3, as DNA: TGCGCCAGCAGCTTGGAAGGAGGGCGGCCCCAGTACTTC. Translation gives CASSLEGGRPQYF.